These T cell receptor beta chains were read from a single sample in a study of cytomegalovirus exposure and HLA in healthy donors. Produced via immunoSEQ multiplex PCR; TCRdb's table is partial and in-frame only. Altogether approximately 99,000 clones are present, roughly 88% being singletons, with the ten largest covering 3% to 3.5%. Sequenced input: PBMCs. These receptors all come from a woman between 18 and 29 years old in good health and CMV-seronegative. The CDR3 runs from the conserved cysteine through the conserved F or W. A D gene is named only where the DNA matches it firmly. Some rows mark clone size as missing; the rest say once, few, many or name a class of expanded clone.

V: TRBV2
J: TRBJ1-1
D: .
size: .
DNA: TGTGCCAGCTGCAGGGAGGCGAACACTGAAGCTTTCTTT
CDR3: CASCREANTEAFF

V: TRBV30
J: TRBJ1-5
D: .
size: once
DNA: TGTGCCTCCTCCGGGGGGGCTCAGCCCCAGCATTTT
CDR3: CASSGGAQPQHF

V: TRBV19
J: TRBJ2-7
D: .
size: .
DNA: TGTGCCAGTAGTCCCAGGGCCTCGATCGGCTCCGAGCAGTACTTC
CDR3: CASSPRASIGSEQYF

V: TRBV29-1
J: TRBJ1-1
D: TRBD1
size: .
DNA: TGCAGCGTTGAAGATTTGGGAGACAGGGTGCACCGGGGGGAAGCTTTCTTT
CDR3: CSVEDLGDRVHRGEAFF

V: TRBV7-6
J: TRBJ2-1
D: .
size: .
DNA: TGTGCCAGCAGCGAAGCTAACAATGAGCAGTTCTTC
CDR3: CASSEANNEQFF

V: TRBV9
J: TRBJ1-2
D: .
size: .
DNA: TGTGCCAGCAGCCCCCCCGGGTCCTATGGCTACACCTTC
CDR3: CASSPPGSYGYTF

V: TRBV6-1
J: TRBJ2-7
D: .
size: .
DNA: TGTGCCAGCAGTGAAGCGCAGGCAGACAATACCTACGAGCAGTACTTC
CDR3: CASSEAQADNTYEQYF

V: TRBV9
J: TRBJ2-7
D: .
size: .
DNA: TGTGCCAGCAGCGTGACAGGAAAGCCCTACGAGCAGTACTTC
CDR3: CASSVTGKPYEQYF

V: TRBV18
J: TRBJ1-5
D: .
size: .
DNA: TGTGCCAGCTCACCCCTGCAGGGGTTGGATCAGCCCCAGCATTTT
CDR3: CASSPLQGLDQPQHF

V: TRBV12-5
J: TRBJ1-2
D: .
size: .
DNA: TGTGCTAGTGGTTTGGTACGAGCCAGGAACTATGGCTACACCTTC
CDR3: CASGLVRARNYGYTF

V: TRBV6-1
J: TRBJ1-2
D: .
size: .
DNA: TGTGCCAGCAGTGATTTCCCGGGGGATGGCTACACCTTC
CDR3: CASSDFPGDGYTF

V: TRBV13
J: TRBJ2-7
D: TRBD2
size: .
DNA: TGTGCCAGCAGCTTAGGAACAGTGTCGCCTAGCGGGGATCCCTACGAGCAGTACTTC
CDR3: CASSLGTVSPSGDPYEQYF

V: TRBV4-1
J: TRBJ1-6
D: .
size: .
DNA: TGCGCCAGCAGCCAAGAGGGCCTTTCACCCCTCCACTTT
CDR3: CASSQEGLSPLHF

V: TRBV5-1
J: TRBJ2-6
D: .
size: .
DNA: TGCGCCAGCAGCTTGGCCAGATTATCCGGGGCCAACGTCCTGACTTTC
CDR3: CASSLARLSGANVLTF

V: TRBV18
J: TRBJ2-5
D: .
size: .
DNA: TGTGCCAGCTCACCAAGGGTGACGACAGCCCAAGAGACCCAGTACTTC
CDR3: CASSPRVTTAQETQYF

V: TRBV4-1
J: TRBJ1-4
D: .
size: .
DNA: TGCGCCAGCAGCCAAGAATTAGTTGCAACTAATGAAAAACTGTTTTTT
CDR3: CASSQELVATNEKLFF

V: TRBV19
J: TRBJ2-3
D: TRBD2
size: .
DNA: TGTGCCAGTAGTATGCGGGTAGCGGGGGGAGCAGATACGCAGTATTTT
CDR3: CASSMRVAGGADTQYF

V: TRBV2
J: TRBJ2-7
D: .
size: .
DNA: TGTGCCAGCAGATTGGGGGGGCGCGAGCAGTACTTC
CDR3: CASRLGGREQYF

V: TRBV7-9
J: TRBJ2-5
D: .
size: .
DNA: TGTGCCAGCAGCCAGGAGACCCAGTACTTC
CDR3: CASSQETQYF

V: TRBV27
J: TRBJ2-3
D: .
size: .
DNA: TGTGCCAGCAGTTTAAGGGGGTTAGATACGCAGTATTTT
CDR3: CASSLRGLDTQYF